The next 29 T cell receptor beta chains were all read from a single sample in a study of OX40 agonist ivuxolimab in advanced cancers. Profiling relied on immunoSEQ multiplex PCR, and the TCRdb table lists in-frame clones only, not all of them. Of tens of thousands of clones listed, more than 80% were seen once; the top ten hold around 2.7%. Sample: CD4+ or CD8+ T cells sorted from blood, taken in a trial of the OX40 agonist ivuxolimab. These receptors came from an adult with an advanced solid tumor such as melanoma, head and neck, liver or kidney cancer.

V is TRBV19 and J is TRBJ1-2; D gene uncertain. V gave up 3 bases and J gave up 8 bases, with 10 bases separating them. The CDR3 sequence is 12 residues long. The germline V gene has CDR1 LNHDA and CDR2 SQIVND (reference sequence). The CDR3, as DNA: TGTGCCAGTAGTATCCGGGCAGGAGGCTACACCTTC. This encodes CASSIRAGGYTF.

The chain recombines TRBV28 with TRBJ2-7; D is perhaps TRBD1 (5 bases). The germline V gene has CDR1 MDHEN and CDR2 SYDVKM. This CDR3 contains 15 residues. Trimming removed 0 bases at V and 3 bases at J, with 12 bases between. The CDR3: CASSLWDTEDYEQYV. As DNA, the CDR3 is TGTGCCAGCAGTTTATGGGACACCGAAGACTACGAGCAGTACGTC.

The chain joins TRBV6-6 to TRBJ1-1; D call uncertain. The V gene's germline CDR1 is MNHNY and CDR2 SVGAGI (reference sequence). Trimming pared 8 bases from V and 0 bases from J, leaving 10 bases between. This CDR3 spans 13 amino acids. The CDR3 nucleotides are TGTGCCAGCTCGCTACAGTTGAACACTGAAGCTTTCTTT. This sequence encodes CASSLQLNTEAFF.

The chain couples TRBV2 to TRBJ1-6; 9 positions match TRBD1. From germline, CDR1 is SNHLY and CDR2 FYNNEI. J lost 8 bases, V lost 6 bases, and 2 bases had no gene match. CDR3 size: 13 residues. The CDR3 sequence is CASRGTGHSPLHF. CDR3 nucleotides: TGTGCCAGCAGAGGGACAGGGCATTCACCCCTCCACTTT. Using reference TRBV2 and TRBJ1-6 for the parts outside the CDR3, the full variable domain is EPEVTQTPSHQVTQMGQEVILRCVPISNHLYFYWYRQILGQKVEFLVSFYNNEISEKSEIFDDQFSVERPDGSNFTLKIRSTKLEDSAMYFCASRGTGHSPLHFGNGTRLTVT.

V gene TRBV19 combines with J gene TRBJ2-3; the D is unclear. The V end was cut by 5 bases, the J end by 1 base, with 13 bases between. Germline loops: CDR1 LNHDA, CDR2 SQIVND (reference sequence). CDR3 size: 15 residues. This CDR3 is CASSLQGWGTDTQYF. CDR3 DNA: TGTGCCAGTAGTCTCCAAGGGTGGGGCACAGATACGCAGTATTTT.

The chain employs TRBV5-1 and TRBJ2-7; perhaps D is TRBD1 or TRBD2 (5 bases each). The CDR3 totals 15 residues. Between the trimmed V and J ends, which lost 0 bases and 4 bases, there was a span of 14 bases. Germline V gene data show CDR1 as SGHRS and CDR2 as YFSETQ. CDR3 nucleotide sequence: TGCGCCAGCAGCTTGGCCGGGGCGAGAGGATACGAGCAGTACGTC. It is translated as CASSLAGARGYEQYV.

CDR3 DNA sequence: TGTGCCACCAGCATTACGGGACAGGGGGGAAGTACGAACACCGGGGAGCTGTTTTTT. Its protein is CATSITGQGGSTNTGELFF. V and J are TRBV15 and TRBJ2-2; 11 nucleotides match TRBD1. V lost 4 bases, J lost 0 bases, and 10 bases stayed unmatched. Germline values: CDR1 LNHNV, CDR2 YYDKDF (reference sequence). The CDR3 has 19 amino acids.

This clone was seen more than once but under ten times. The gene calls are TRBV4-3 and TRBJ2-2; the match to TRBD1 covers 10 bases. CDR1 and CDR2 from the germline V gene are LGHNA and YSLEER. The CDR3 runs to 15 residues. The J segment lost 4 bases and the V segment lost 4 bases, leaving 3 bases of the junction unmatched. The CDR3 nucleotides are TGCGCCAGCAGCCTGGGACAGGGGAGCACCGGGGAGCTGTTTTTT. This gives the protein CASSLGQGSTGELFF.

The chain couples TRBV7-2 to TRBJ1-4, with TRBD1 identical over 7 bases. The germline V gene encodes CDR1 SGHTA and CDR2 FQGNSA. This CDR3 is built from 13 residues. V lost 7 bases, J lost 7 bases, and 6 bases stayed unmatched. The CDR3 nucleotides read TGTGCCAGCAAGATGGCAGGGGGTGAAAAACTGTTTTTT. It codes for CASKMAGGEKLFF.

The chain employs TRBV7-9 and TRBJ2-3; D possibly uses TRBD1 or TRBD2 (5 bases each). Germline V CDR1 and CDR2: SEHNR, FQNEAQ (reference sequence). The CDR3 contains 15 residues. Trimming shortened V by 3 bases and J by 2 bases, and 12 bases separated the two germline ends. CDR3 sequence: CASSFFTGATDTQYF. In DNA form, the CDR3 reads TGTGCCAGCAGCTTCTTCACCGGGGCCACAGATACGCAGTATTTT.

J is TRBJ2-3 and V is TRBV7-9; TRBD2 aligns across 13 bases. The CDR3 covers 15 residues. Germline values: CDR1 SEHNR, CDR2 FQNEAQ (reference sequence). J lost 4 bases, V lost 5 bases, and 3 bases had no gene match. The CDR3 nucleotides are TGTGCCAGCAGCCCCGGGACTAGCGGGGCAGATACGCAGTATTTT. Translation gives CASSPGTSGADTQYF.

The J gene is TRBJ2-7, the V gene TRBV27; D uncertain. The CDR3 length is 13 residues. Germline values: CDR1 MNHEY, CDR2 SMNVEV (reference sequence). The ends were cut back, 3 bases at V and 6 bases at J, with 12 bases in the middle. CDR3 bases: TGTGCCAGCAGTTTGGACCCCGAGAGCGAGCAGTACGTC. Residues: CASSLDPESEQYV.

The chain employs TRBV18 and TRBJ1-1; D is possibly TRBD1 (5 bases). Germline V gene data show CDR1 as KGHSH and CDR2 as LQKENI. V lost 3 bases and J 6 bases, leaving 14 bases between the germline ends. CDR3 length: 14 amino acids. The CDR3 DNA reads as TGTGCCAGCTCACCGGTCAGGGATGTTGCTGAAGCTTTCTTT. It yields the protein CASSPVRDVAEAFF.

This clone was seen a handful of times. The chain is built from TRBV5-6 and TRBJ1-1; maybe TRBD1 (6 bases). In germline, CDR1 is SGHDT, CDR2 YYEEEE. The V and J ends lost 4 bases and 5 bases respectively, with 15 bases between them. This CDR3 is built from 14 residues. Here the CDR3 reads CASSLGGRRTEAFF. DNA of the CDR3: TGTGCCAGCAGCCTAGGGGGGCGTAGGACTGAAGCTTTCTTT.

In this sample, this clone turned up once. The rearrangement links TRBV6-9 to TRBJ2-7, with D hard to call. Trimming took off 10 bases at V and 1 base at J, with 5 bases between the two ends. This CDR3 contains 10 residues. Germline V gives CDR1 MNHGY, CDR2 SVAAGI. CDR3 protein: CAKGSYEQYF. The DNA of the CDR3 is TGTGCCAAAGGATCCTACGAGCAGTACTTC.

The genes are TRBV28 and TRBJ2-1, with TRBD2 identical over 11 bases. Germline CDR1 reads MDHEN; CDR2 reads SYDVKM. This CDR3 contains 17 residues. J was trimmed by 4 bases and V by 4 bases; bases with no gene match: 9. Here the CDR3 reads CASSSLVAGGPYNEQFF. DNA for the CDR3: TGTGCCAGCAGTTCCCTAGTAGCGGGGGGGCCTTACAATGAGCAGTTCTTC. The variable domain in full, with the rest retrieved from reference TRBV28 and TRBJ2-1, is DVKVTQSSRYLVKRTGEKVFLECVQDMDHENMFWYRQDPGLGLRLIYFSYDVKMKEKGDIPEGYSVSREKKERFSLILESASTNQTSMYLCASSSLVAGGPYNEQFFGPGTRLTVL.

The rearrangement joins TRBV5-4 to TRBJ1-2, with D perhaps matching TRBD1 (5 bases). The CDR3 sequence is 16 residues long. Between the trimmed V and J ends, which lost 0 bases and 4 bases, there was a span of 16 bases. Germline V CDR1 and CDR2: SGHNT, YYREEE (reference sequence). The CDR3 coding sequence is TGTGCCAGCAGCTTGGCCGGGGGGGTTGGTGGCTATGGCTACACCTTC. Amino acid sequence: CASSLAGGVGGYGYTF.

The chain has TRBV7-3 and TRBJ2-5; 8 bases agree with TRBD2. Germline-derived CDR1 and CDR2 are SGHTA and FQGTGA. V gave up 1 base and J gave up 0 bases; unmatched junction bases: 16. This CDR3 spans 20 amino acids. The CDR3 spells CASSLRSPGGPWAYQETQYF. CDR3 in DNA: TGTGCCAGCAGCTTAAGGTCTCCGGGGGGGCCGTGGGCGTACCAAGAGACCCAGTACTTC.

V is TRBV4-2 and J is TRBJ1-5, with 7 bases matching TRBD1. This CDR3 has 14 residues. The V and J ends lost 2 bases and 3 bases, in that order; junction bases with no gene match: 1. The V gene's germline CDR1 is LGHNA and CDR2 YNFKEQ. The CDR3 loop reads CASSQTGDNQPQHF. CDR3 coding DNA: TGTGCCAGCAGCCAAACAGGGGACAATCAGCCCCAGCATTTT.

The count of this clone is one. This sequence joins TRBV5-5 and TRBJ2-5; a possible D gene is TRBD1 (6 bases). From germline, CDR1 is SGHKS and CDR2 YYEKEE (reference sequence). This CDR3 contains 14 residues. V lost 2 bases, J lost 7 bases, and 15 bases lay in between. The CDR3 here is CASSLRGLGGTQYF. The CDR3 DNA reads TGTGCCAGCAGCTTACGGGGATTAGGGGGGACCCAGTACTTC.

This clone has only one observation. The chain recombines TRBV11-3 with TRBJ1-1, with D unclear. This CDR3 has 13 residues. V was trimmed by 3 bases and J by 3 bases, leaving 8 bases between them. Germline CDR1 and CDR2: SGHNT and YENEEA. The CDR3 DNA follows: TGTGCCAGCAGCTTCCTAGCAGACACTGAAGCTTTCTTT. It yields the protein CASSFLADTEAFF. Full variable domain (rest looked up from reference TRBV11-3 and TRBJ1-1): EAGVVQSPRYKIIEKKQPVAFWCNPISGHNTLYWYLQNLGQGPELLIRYENEEAVDDSQLPKDRFSAERLKGVDSTLKIQPAELGDSAVYLCASSFLADTEAFFGQGTRLTVV.

V and J are TRBV15 and TRBJ2-5, with D possibly TRBD1 on 7 matching bases. V dropped 5 bases and J dropped 4 bases, with 14 bases sitting between them. The CDR3 length is 14 residues. Germline CDR1 is LNHNV and CDR2 is YYDKDF (reference sequence). The CDR3 is CATSGGGRGETQYF. In nucleotides, the CDR3 is TGTGCCACCAGCGGAGGGGGCAGGGGAGAGACCCAGTACTTC.

The V call is TRBV11-2, the J call TRBJ2-3, with D maybe TRBD2 (7 bases). Trimming removed 4 bases from V and 1 base from J, with 15 bases in between. Looked up from germline, CDR1 is SGHAT and CDR2 is FQNNGV. The CDR3 extends over 16 amino acids. The CDR3 reads CASSSGGSGGTDTQYF. CDR3 nucleotides: TGTGCCAGCAGCTCCGGGGGCAGCGGGGGCACAGATACGCAGTATTTT.

This clone was observed once. The rearrangement joins TRBV4-1 to TRBJ2-2; TRBD2 agrees at 15 bases. Germline trimming cut 4 bases from V and 6 bases from J; bases unmatched to any gene: 9. CDR1 and CDR2 (germline): MGHRA, YSYEKL. This CDR3 contains 18 residues. Here the CDR3 DNA reads TGCGCCAGCAGCCCGGGACTAGCGGGGGGTAGGTCAGCCGGGGAGCTGTTTTTT. This codes for CASSPGLAGGRSAGELFF.

CDR3: CASVQPPGLAGSEQFF. The DNA of the CDR3 is TGTGCCAGCGTCCAGCCCCCGGGACTAGCCGGTAGTGAGCAGTTCTTC. The chain joins TRBV2 to TRBJ2-1, with 9 nucleotides matching TRBD2. Germline V gene data show CDR1 as SNHLY and CDR2 as FYNNEI. The CDR3 is 16 residues long. The V gene end was trimmed by 8 bases and the J gene end by 9 bases; junction bases not matched to a gene: 17. Full variable domain (remainder filled in from reference TRBV2 and TRBJ2-1): EPEVTQTPSHQVTQMGQEVILRCVPISNHLYFYWYRQILGQKVEFLVSFYNNEISEKSEIFDDQFSVERPDGSNFTLKIRSTKLEDSAMYFCASVQPPGLAGSEQFFGPGTRLTVL.

The gene calls are TRBV7-2 and TRBJ1-5; a possible D gene is TRBD1 (6 bases). This CDR3 has 13 amino acids. The germline gives CDR1 SGHTA, CDR2 FQGNSA. V dropped 5 bases and J dropped 5 bases, with 10 bases sitting between them. The CDR3 coding sequence is TGTGCCAGCAGCCGCGGACAGTATCAGCCCCAGCATTTT. Translated, it gives CASSRGQYQPQHF.

This clone has only one observation. The CDR3: CASRRGGVPYEQYF. Written as DNA, the CDR3 is TGTGCCAGCAGGCGGGGGGGGGTCCCCTACGAGCAGTACTTC. The chain carries TRBV7-9 and TRBJ2-7, with 9 bases identical to TRBD2. From germline, CDR1 is SEHNR and CDR2 FQNEAQ (reference sequence). The length of the CDR3 is 14 residues. V lost 6 bases and J lost 2; bases outside the gene matches: 5.

This chain uses TRBV5-1 with TRBJ1-1; D is possibly TRBD1 (6 bases). Trimming pared 1 base from V and 0 bases from J, leaving 10 bases between. The CDR3 consists of 15 residues. Looked up from germline, CDR1 is SGHRS and CDR2 is YFSETQ. The CDR3 sequence is CASSLSGQLNTEAFF. The DNA for the CDR3 is TGCGCCAGCAGCTTGTCCGGACAGCTGAACACTGAAGCTTTCTTT.

The chain recombines TRBV2 with TRBJ2-2; the D is unclear. Germline V gene data show CDR1 as SNHLY and CDR2 as FYNNEI. This CDR3 is 14 amino acids long. Trimming pared 4 bases from V and 2 bases from J, leaving 8 bases between. For the CDR3, the DNA is TGTGCCAGCAGTGGATTATCCAACACCGGGGAGCTGTTTTTT. Translating gives CASSGLSNTGELFF.